A selection of T cell receptor beta chains follows, all from one sample in a study of blood T cell repertoires in COVID-19. Profiling relied on immunoSEQ multiplex PCR, and the TCRdb table lists in-frame clones only, not all of them. Here the sample spans around 470,000 clones, roughly nine tenths being singletons. The sample consisted of peripheral blood. The receptors shown here come from a man younger than 35 with COVID-19, enrolled during active disease. The CDR3 runs from the conserved cysteine through the conserved F or W. The D gene is left open where the match is weak. Not every row has a clone size; where given, it reads once, few, many or a size class.

abundance,d_gene,j_gene,v_gene,CDR3nt,CDR3aa
NA,TRBD2,TRBJ2-7,TRBV6-5,TGTGCCAACGCAGCGGGAGCAGGGCTTTACGAGCAGTACTTC,CANAAGAGLYEQYF
NA,NA,TRBJ2-7,TRBV29-1,TGCAGCGTTGCCCTGGGAGTGGGGGGACCTTACGAGCAGTACTTC,CSVALGVGGPYEQYF
NA,TRBD2,TRBJ2-1,TRBV7-2,TGTGCCAGCAGCCCGACTAGCGGGAGTTACAATGAGCAGTTCTTC,CASSPTSGSYNEQFF
NA,TRBD1,TRBJ2-2,TRBV27,TGTGCCAGCAGCCTTTACCCCCGGACAGGGTCCACCGGGGAGCTGTTTTTT,CASSLYPRTGSTGELFF
NA,NA,TRBJ2-7,TRBV3-1/TRBV3-2,TGTGCCAGCAGCCAAGGCAGGGCATCCGAGCAGTACTTC,CASSQGRASEQYF
NA,TRBD2,TRBJ2-7,TRBV13,TGTGCCAGCAGCGTCCTTGCGGGAGGGAGGTACGAGCAGTACTTC,CASSVLAGGRYEQYF
NA,TRBD2,TRBJ2-1,TRBV7-8,TGTGCCAGCAGCCGTATTGGGACTAGCGGGGAATATGAGCAGTTCTTC,CASSRIGTSGEYEQFF
NA,TRBD1,TRBJ2-2,TRBV6-1,TGTGCCAGCAGTGAAGCGAGGGGGCGGAGCGGGGAGCTGTTTTTT,CASSEARGRSGELFF
once,TRBD1,TRBJ1-1,TRBV6-5,TGTGCCAGCAGTTACGTACAGGGGGGAACTGAAGCTTTCTTT,CASSYVQGGTEAFF
NA,NA,TRBJ2-1,TRBV7-2,TGTGCCAGCAGCTTGTCCCCCATATTGAGAGAGCAGTTCTTC,CASSLSPILREQFF
few,TRBD2,TRBJ2-7,TRBV7-9,TGTGCCAGCAGCTTTAGCGGGGGGGCCGTAGGAGGTGAGCAGTACTTC,CASSFSGGAVGGEQYF
NA,NA,TRBJ2-3,TRBV5-4,TGTGCCAGCAGCCTATCTCCTTCAGATACGCAGTATTTT,CASSLSPSDTQYF
NA,TRBD2,TRBJ2-5,TRBV9,TGTGCCAGCAGCGTAGCCGCCGGGGGGGGAGAGACCCAGTACTTC,CASSVAAGGGETQYF
NA,NA,TRBJ2-1,TRBV29-1,TGCAGCGTCGTCAGGCAGGACTCTAGCTCCTACAATGAGCAGTTCTTC,CSVVRQDSSSYNEQFF
NA,TRBD2,TRBJ2-7,TRBV18,TGTGCCAGCTCACCATACGGGGGGGACTCCTACGAGCAGTACTTC,CASSPYGGDSYEQYF
NA,NA,TRBJ2-7,TRBV3-1/TRBV3-2,TGTGCCAGCAGCCAAGGAGGACAGCCTCCCCGTGGGGAGCAGTACTTC,CASSQGGQPPRGEQYF
NA,NA,TRBJ2-1,TRBV19,TGTGCCAGTAGTATAGCGGGGAGGTTCAGCAATGAGCAGTTCTTC,CASSIAGRFSNEQFF
NA,TRBD2,TRBJ2-7,TRBV5-1,TGCGCCAGCAGGCCAGGGCGACTAAGCGGGGGTTCCTACGAGCAGTACTTC,CASRPGRLSGGSYEQYF
NA,TRBD2,TRBJ2-2,TRBV4-1,TGCGCCAGCAGGACTAGCGGGCAGAACACCGGGGAGCTGTTTTTT,CASRTSGQNTGELFF
NA,TRBD1,TRBJ2-1,TRBV7-2,TGTGCCAGCAGCTACCGGGACAGGGGGGTAAATGAGCAGTTCTTC,CASSYRDRGVNEQFF